The rows below give T cell receptor beta chains drawn from one sample of a study of CD8+CD57+ T cells in acquired aplastic anemia. Each CDR3 protein is one row after TCRdb ran MiXCR on the reads. The repertoire consists of some 180,000 distinct CDR3 sequences, with about three fifths occurring once and the leading ten covering about 42%. The source material was sorted CD4+, CD8+, or CD8+CD57+ T cells (not recorded which) from PBMCs. The origin of the receptors is a human donor with aplastic anemia. The CDR3 runs from the conserved cysteine through the conserved F or W. D genes are given only for firm matches. Part of the rows lack a size; the others show once, few, many or a class for expanded clones.

cdr3_aa cdr3_nt v_call clone_size cdr3_length d_call j_call
CSVGRAVGSYEQYF TGCAGCGTCGGCAGGGCGGTCGGCTCCTACGAGCAGTACTTC TRBV29-1 few 14 . TRBJ2-7
CASSLGRIAGEADTQYF TGTGCCAGCAGCTTGGGACGTATAGCGGGGGAGGCAGATACGCAGTATTTT TRBV7-6 . 17 TRBD2 TRBJ2-3
CSARDMKSGGDSPLHF TGCAGTGCTAGAGATATGAAATCCGGCGGGGATTCACCCCTCCACTTT TRBV20-1 many 16 . TRBJ1-6
CAITIGTGTGGELFF TGTGCCATCACCATCGGGACGGGGACGGGCGGGGAGCTGTTTTTT TRBV10-3 . 15 . TRBJ2-2
CASRRKVSSYEQYF TGTGCCAGTAGACGGAAAGTAAGCTCCTACGAGCAGTACTTC TRBV19 . 14 . TRBJ2-7
CASSREGGGRTEAFF TGTGCCAGCAGCCGGGAAGGGGGAGGGAGGACTGAAGCTTTCTTT TRBV7-3 . 15 . TRBJ1-1
CASSLGQGVGNTIYF TGTGCCAGCAGCTTGGGGCAGGGGGTTGGAAACACCATATATTTT TRBV5-1 . 15 TRBD1 TRBJ1-3
CASSSLWGDKYNEQFF TGTGCCAGCAGCTCCCTGTGGGGCGATAAGTACAATGAGCAGTTCTTC TRBV7-2 medium-sized 16 . TRBJ2-1
CASSLAWSTGTEAFF TGTGCCAGCAGCTTGGCCTGGAGTACTGGCACTGAAGCTTTCTTT TRBV5-8 many 15 . TRBJ1-1
CASSHTTGEEGEKLFF TGTGCCAGCAGCCACACAACAGGGGAGGAAGGTGAAAAACTGTTTTTT TRBV14 many 16 TRBD1 TRBJ1-4
CAISELAGGDGNEQFF TGTGCCATCAGTGAGTTAGCGGGGGGGGATGGGAATGAGCAGTTCTTC TRBV10-3 . 16 TRBD2 TRBJ2-1
CATVKGTREKLFF TGTGCCACCGTTAAGGGTACTAGGGAAAAACTGTTTTTT TRBV15 . 13 . TRBJ1-4
CASSPGQDETQYF TGTGCCAGCAGCCCAGGACAGGATGAGACCCAGTACTTC TRBV7-9 . 13 TRBD1 TRBJ2-5
CASSSVRATDTQYF TGTGCCAGTAGTTCGGTAAGGGCGACAGATACGCAGTATTTT TRBV19 . 14 . TRBJ2-3
CASSLAQVRYTDTQYF TGTGCCAGCAGCTTAGCGCAGGTTAGATACACAGATACGCAGTATTTT TRBV7-6 . 16 . TRBJ2-3
CASSNRGSTNQPQHF TGTGCCAGTAGTAACCGAGGGTCTACCAATCAGCCCCAGCATTTT TRBV19 . 15 . TRBJ1-5
CASSPSPGLTYEQYF TGTGCCAGCAGCCCATCACCGGGACTGACTTACGAGCAGTACTTC TRBV3-1 . 15 . TRBJ2-7
CASSLSGSYEQYF TGTGCCAGCAGCTTGAGCGGGAGCTACGAGCAGTACTTC TRBV7-2 . 13 TRBD2 TRBJ2-7
CASSWSGGAASEQYF TGTGCCAGCAGTTGGAGCGGGGGGGCTGCTAGTGAGCAGTACTTC TRBV2 . 15 TRBD2 TRBJ2-7
CATSRDQGAREQYF TGTGCCACCAGCAGAGATCAGGGGGCGCGTGAGCAGTACTTC TRBV15 few 14 TRBD1 TRBJ2-7
CASGADSVQDEQYF TGCGCCAGCGGGGCCGATAGCGTACAAGACGAGCAGTACTTC TRBV10-1 . 14 . TRBJ2-7
CASSETGGGGEFF TGTGCCAGCAGTGAAACGGGGGGCGGGGGGGAGTTCTTC TRBV25-1 many 13 TRBD2 TRBJ2-1
CATSRAGEYGYTF TGTGCCACCAGTCGGGCAGGAGAGTATGGCTACACCTTC TRBV24-1 . 13 . TRBJ1-2
CSARDPTQAGGYNEQFF TGCAGTGCTAGAGATCCTACCCAAGCGGGGGGCTACAATGAGCAGTTCTTC TRBV20-1 . 17 TRBD2 TRBJ2-1
CASSLSGPLNTEAFF TGTGCCAGCAGTTTGAGCGGCCCGCTGAACACTGAAGCTTTCTTT TRBV12-3/TRBV12-4 many 15 . TRBJ1-1
CASSLEYSYEQYF TGTGCTAGCAGCTTAGAGTACAGCTACGAGCAGTACTTC TRBV7-7 once 13 . TRBJ2-7
CASSSQTGEVSYNEQFF TGTGCCAGCAGCTCCCAGACAGGGGAGGTCTCCTACAATGAGCAGTTCTTC TRBV7-9 once 17 TRBD1 TRBJ2-1
CASSIWAEKLFF TGTGCCAGTAGTATTTGGGCCGAAAAACTGTTTTTT TRBV19 . 12 . TRBJ1-4
CASSLDAGVTGELFF TGCGCCAGCAGCTTGGATGCGGGGGTTACCGGGGAGCTGTTTTTT TRBV5-8 . 15 TRBD2 TRBJ2-2
CSSPAGTDTQYF TGCAGTTCTCCCGCGGGAACAGATACGCAGTATTTT TRBV20-1 . 12 . TRBJ2-3
CASSSPSGGTDTQYF TGTGCCAGCAGCTCGCCTAGCGGGGGAACAGATACGCAGTATTTT TRBV11-2 many 15 TRBD2 TRBJ2-3